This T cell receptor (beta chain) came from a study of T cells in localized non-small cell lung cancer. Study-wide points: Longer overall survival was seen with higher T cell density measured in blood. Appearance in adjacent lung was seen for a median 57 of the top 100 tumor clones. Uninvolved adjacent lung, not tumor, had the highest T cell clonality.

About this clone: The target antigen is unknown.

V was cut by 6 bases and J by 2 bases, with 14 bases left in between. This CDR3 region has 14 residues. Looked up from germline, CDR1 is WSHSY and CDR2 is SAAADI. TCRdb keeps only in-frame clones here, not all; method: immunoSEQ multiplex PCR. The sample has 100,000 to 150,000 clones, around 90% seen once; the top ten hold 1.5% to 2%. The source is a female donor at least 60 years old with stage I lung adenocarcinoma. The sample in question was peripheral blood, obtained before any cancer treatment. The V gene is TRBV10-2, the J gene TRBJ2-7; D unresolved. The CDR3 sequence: CASRLGGSPYEQYF. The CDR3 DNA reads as TGCGCCAGCAGGCTTGGTGGTTCCCCCTACGAGCAGTACTTC.